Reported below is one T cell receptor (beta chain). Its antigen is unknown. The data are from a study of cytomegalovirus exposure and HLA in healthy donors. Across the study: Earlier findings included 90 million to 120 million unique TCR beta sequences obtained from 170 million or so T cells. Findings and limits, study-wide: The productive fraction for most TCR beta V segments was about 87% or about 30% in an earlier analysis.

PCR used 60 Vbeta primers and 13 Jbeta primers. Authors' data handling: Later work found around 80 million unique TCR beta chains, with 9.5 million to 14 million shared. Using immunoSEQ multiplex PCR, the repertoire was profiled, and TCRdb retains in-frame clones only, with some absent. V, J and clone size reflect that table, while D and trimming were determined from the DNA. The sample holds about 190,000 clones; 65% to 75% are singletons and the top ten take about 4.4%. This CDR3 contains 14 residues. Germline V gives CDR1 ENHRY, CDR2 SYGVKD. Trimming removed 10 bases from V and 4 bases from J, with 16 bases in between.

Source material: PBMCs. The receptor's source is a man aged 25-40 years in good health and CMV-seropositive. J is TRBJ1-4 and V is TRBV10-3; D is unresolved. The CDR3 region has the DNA TGTGCCAGCCACGGGAGCGGGGTTAATGAAAAACTGTTTTTT. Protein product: CASHGSGVNEKLFF.